Listed below are T cell receptor beta chains from one sample, sequenced in a study of beta chain features in type 1 diabetes. Sequenced by immunoSEQ multiplex PCR; TCRdb stores in-frame clones only, minus some. The sample has some 120,000 clones; around 16% are singletons. Sequenced material: central memory CD4+ T cells from blood. These receptor sequences come from a man in his late teens or twenties with type 1 diabetes. CDR3s include the opening cysteine and the closing phenylalanine or tryptophan. Each record gives: clone size, J gene, V gene, D gene, CDR3 protein, CDR3 DNA. A D gene is named only where the DNA matches it firmly. Part of the rows lack a size; the others show once, few, many or a class for expanded clones.

few,TRBJ2-1,TRBV30,-,CAWSSVYNEQFF,TGTGCCTGGAGTAGTGTATACAATGAGCAGTTCTTC
few,TRBJ2-5,TRBV4-3,TRBD2,CASSQDQVGAGATQYF,TGCGCCAGCAGCCAAGATCAGGTTGGAGCGGGGGCGACCCAGTACTTC
many,TRBJ2-1,TRBV2,-,CASSEPLNNEQFF,TGTGCCAGCAGTGAGCCCCTGAACAATGAGCAGTTCTTC
medium-sized,TRBJ2-4,TRBV7-2,TRBD2,CASSPFLAGEKNIQYF,TGTGCCAGCAGCCCCTTCCTAGCGGGGGAGAAAAACATTCAGTACTTC
few,TRBJ2-1,TRBV10-3,-,CAIRTEGFEQFF,TGTGCCATCAGGACGGAGGGGTTCGAGCAGTTCTTC
few,TRBJ1-1,TRBV29-1,-,CSVQNTEAFF,TGCAGCGTCCAGAACACTGAAGCTTTCTTT
-,TRBJ1-6,TRBV9,-,CASSVGWGSSPLHF,TGTGCCAGCAGCGTAGGTTGGGGTAGCTCACCCCTCCACTTT
-,TRBJ2-5,TRBV5-1,-,CASSFLSSGARETQYF,TGCGCCAGCAGCTTTCTGAGTTCCGGGGCTCGAGAGACCCAGTACTTC
-,TRBJ1-3,TRBV5-4,TRBD1,CASSSGQAGNTIYF,TGTGCCAGCAGCTCGGGACAGGCTGGAAACACCATATATTTT
few,TRBJ1-1,TRBV29-1,TRBD1,CSVGQGGTEAFF,TGCAGCGTGGGACAGGGTGGGACTGAAGCTTTCTTT
-,TRBJ1-2,TRBV6-6,-,CASRFQQDYTF,TGTGCCAGCAGATTCCAACAGGACTACACCTTC
-,TRBJ2-3,TRBV7-9,TRBD2,CASSASLAASQYF,TGTGCCAGCAGCGCCTCACTAGCGGCCTCGCAGTATTTT
few,TRBJ2-7,TRBV5-4,-,CASSLDSHGEQYF,TGTGCCAGCAGCTTGGACTCGCACGGCGAGCAGTACTTC
few,TRBJ1-1,TRBV6-5,-,CASSYDLNTEAFF,TGTGCCAGCAGTTACGACTTGAACACTGAAGCTTTCTTT
-,TRBJ2-7,TRBV2,-,CASDMGVQQRAYEQYF,TGTGCCAGCGATATGGGGGTGCAACAAAGAGCCTACGAGCAGTACTTC
few,TRBJ2-3,TRBV9,TRBD2,CASGRSGTSTDTQYF,TGTGCCAGCGGCCGTAGCGGGACTAGCACAGATACGCAGTATTTT
few,TRBJ2-1,TRBV4-2,-,CASRPYGQGAASGRKNEQFF,TGTGCCAGCAGGCCTTACGGACAGGGGGCGGCTAGCGGGAGAAAGAATGAGCAGTTCTTC
few,TRBJ1-5,TRBV28,-,CASRQGGNQPQHF,TGTGCCAGCAGACAGGGTGGGAATCAGCCCCAGCATTTT
few,TRBJ2-1,TRBV5-6,-,CASSLVVRGGPQFF,TGTGCCAGCAGCTTGGTAGTGAGGGGCGGCCCGCAGTTCTTC
many,TRBJ1-2,TRBV11-1,-,CASSLAKTDLYGYTF,TGTGCCAGCAGCTTAGCTAAGACGGACCTCTATGGCTACACCTTC
few,TRBJ1-3,TRBV28,-,CASSLYNTIYF,TGTGCCAGCAGCTTGTACAACACCATATATTTT
-,TRBJ2-7,TRBV6-6,-,CASSYYDRFYEQYF,TGTGCCAGCAGCTATTACGACAGGTTCTACGAGCAGTACTTC
-,TRBJ2-3,TRBV30,TRBD1,CAWGQGRDTQYF,TGTGCCTGGGGACAGGGGAGGGATACGCAGTATTTT
few,TRBJ1-2,TRBV25-1,-,CASSELGYYGYTF,TGTGCCAGCAGTGAATTGGGCTACTATGGCTACACCTTC
-,TRBJ1-5,TRBV19,-,CASRTGYSNQPQHF,TGTGCCAGTAGGACAGGATATAGCAATCAGCCCCAGCATTTT
-,TRBJ2-3,TRBV2,-,CASGPTGTDTQYF,TGTGCCAGCGGTCCGACAGGCACAGATACGCAGTATTTT
few,TRBJ1-1,TRBV2,-,CASHRSHGQMNTEAFF,TGTGCCAGCCACCGGTCGCATGGACAGATGAACACTGAAGCTTTCTTT
-,TRBJ2-2,TRBV7-2,-,CASSPPSNRNTGELFF,TGTGCCAGCAGCCCCCCCTCGAACAGAAACACCGGGGAGCTGTTTTTT
many,TRBJ2-5,TRBV7-2,TRBD2,CASSSSGAQETQYF,TGTGCCAGCAGCTCTAGCGGAGCCCAAGAGACCCAGTACTTC
-,TRBJ1-5,TRBV4-1,-,CASSIQETGNQPQHF,TGCGCCAGCAGCATCCAGGAGACGGGCAATCAGCCCCAGCATTTT
-,TRBJ2-7,TRBV7-6,-,CASSLADRAGVEQYF,TGTGCCAGCAGCTTAGCGGACAGGGCGGGGGTCGAGCAGTACTTC
-,TRBJ2-5,TRBV2,-,CASSFRTDQETQYF,TGTGCCAGCAGTTTCCGGACCGATCAAGAGACCCAGTACTTC
few,TRBJ2-5,TRBV6-5,-,CASSYSPGETQYF,TGTGCCAGCAGTTATAGTCCCGGAGAGACCCAGTACTTC
many,TRBJ2-3,TRBV7-2,-,CASSLVGDTQYF,TGTGCCAGCAGCTTAGTAGGTGATACGCAGTATTTT
-,TRBJ1-5,TRBV25-1,-,CASSSPDNNQPQHF,TGTGCCAGCAGTAGTCCGGACAACAATCAGCCCCAGCATTTT
many,TRBJ2-3,TRBV18,TRBD1,CASSPMGQTTDTQYF,TGTGCCAGCTCACCAATGGGACAGACCACAGATACGCAGTATTTT
few,TRBJ2-4,TRBV27,-,CASSPRVGGLGKNIQYF,TGTGCCAGCAGTCCAAGGGTAGGGGGGTTGGGCAAAAACATTCAGTACTTC
-,TRBJ2-7,TRBV4-2,-,CASSQGTPGTLDEQYF,TGTGCCAGCAGCCAAGGGACGCCGGGGACCTTGGACGAGCAGTACTTC
-,TRBJ2-4,TRBV7-2,-,CASSTTGRNIQYF,TGTGCCAGCAGCACGACAGGGAGGAACATTCAGTACTTC
many,TRBJ2-1,TRBV14,-,CASSPRWGNNEQFF,TGTGCCAGCAGCCCCCGATGGGGCAACAATGAGCAGTTCTTC
-,TRBJ2-3,TRBV11-2,TRBD2,CASIPDLAGYTDTQYF,TGTGCCAGCATTCCCGATCTAGCGGGCTACACAGATACGCAGTATTTT
-,TRBJ2-5,TRBV25-1,-,CASSPSGAGETQYF,TGTGCCAGCAGTCCCTCAGGGGCAGGCGAGACCCAGTACTTC
few,TRBJ2-1,TRBV20-1,-,CSASRTFEQFF,TGCAGTGCTTCGCGTACGTTTGAGCAGTTCTTC
many,TRBJ2-7,TRBV25-1,-,CASSDGTGEYEQYF,TGTGCCAGCAGTGATGGGACCGGTGAATACGAGCAGTACTTC
few,TRBJ2-7,TRBV29-1,TRBD2,CSAKTSGYEQYF,TGCAGCGCCAAGACTAGCGGTTACGAGCAGTACTTC
once,TRBJ2-3,TRBV5-1,-,CASSTDSTSTDTQYF,TGCGCCAGCAGCACGGACAGCACTAGCACAGATACGCAGTATTTT